This passage covers 21 T cell receptor beta chains from one sample sequenced in a study of shared clonotypes between healthy human individuals. Measured with immunoSEQ multiplex PCR; TCRdb has only the in-frame clones, and not every one. The table lists approximately 980,000 clones, around three quarters of them singletons. Sequencing was performed on memory CD4+ T cells sorted from blood. The subset: CD45RA-negative fraction. These receptors all stem from a man in his late teens or twenties in good health.

This chain joins TRBV11-2 and TRBJ1-1, with a weak D call TRBD1 (5 bases). Trimming took 2 bases from V and 6 from J, leaving 13 bases between them. Germline V gives CDR1 SGHAT, CDR2 FQNNGV. The CDR3 covers 14 residues. CDR3 DNA sequence: TGTGCCAGCAGCTTATATCAGGGAGGTTCTGAAGCTTTCTTT. Its protein is CASSLYQGGSEAFF.

The chain recombines TRBV11-2 with TRBJ2-3; 10 bases are a match to TRBD2. After removal of 3 bases from V and 4 bases from J, the junction contained 4 bases not matched to a gene. Germline CDR1 and CDR2: SGHAT and FQNNGV. The CDR3 has 15 amino acids. CDR3 DNA: TGTGCCAGCAGCTTGGGACTAGCGAGCCCAGATACGCAGTATTTT. This translates into CASSLGLASPDTQYF.

This sequence joins TRBV2 and TRBJ1-1, with TRBD1 matching over 8 bases. With V trimmed by 7 bases and J by 5 bases, 9 bases remained unmatched. Germline CDR1 SNHLY, CDR2 FYNNEI. CDR3 length: 14 amino acids. This CDR3 is CASILQGGGTEAFF. The CDR3 nucleotides are TGTGCCAGCATTTTACAGGGGGGTGGGACTGAAGCTTTCTTT.

The chain uses TRBV25-1 and TRBJ2-7; possibly TRBD2 for D (5 bases). Trimming cost V 8 bases and J 2 bases, with 16 bases left between them. The CDR3 consists of 14 residues. Germline-derived CDR1 and CDR2 are MGHDK and SYGVNS. The CDR3 spells CASGPPGNTYEQYF. The CDR3 DNA sequence: TGTGCCAGCGGACCTCCGGGAAACACCTACGAGCAGTACTTC.

J is TRBJ1-1 and V is TRBV7-9, with 8 bases aligning to TRBD1. This CDR3 region has 13 residues. V lost 6 bases, J lost 5 bases, and 5 bases stayed unmatched. Germline V gene sequence: CDR1 SEHNR, CDR2 FQNEAQ (reference sequence). The CDR3 DNA sequence: TGTGCCAGCAGTTCAGGGGGCCCAACTGAAGCTTTCTTT. It translates to CASSSGGPTEAFF.

This chain links TRBV29-1 with TRBJ2-1; D is undetermined. CDR1 is SQVTM, CDR2 ANQGSEA, per germline. Trimming left V 2 bases short and J 6 bases short, with 14 bases between. This CDR3 has 14 amino acids. The CDR3 here is CSVERPMPPNEQFF. The CDR3, as DNA: TGCAGCGTTGAAAGACCGATGCCCCCCAATGAGCAGTTCTTC.

V is TRBV7-2 and J is TRBJ2-3; 9 nucleotides agree with TRBD2. Per the germline V gene, CDR1 is SGHTA and CDR2 is FQGNSA. The junction had 5 bases not matched to a gene; V was cut back by 1 base and J by 6 bases. The CDR3 is 15 residues long. CDR3 residues: CASSLVGGRADTQYF. The CDR3 DNA reads TGTGCCAGCAGCTTAGTGGGCGGGAGGGCCGATACGCAGTATTTT.

This chain uses TRBV6-1 with TRBJ2-3, with D perhaps matching TRBD1 or TRBD2 (5 bases each). CDR3 size: 15 residues. V lost 7 bases to trimming and J lost 3 bases, with 17 bases between them. Germline V CDR1 and CDR2: MNHNS, SASEGT. CDR3 nucleotides: TGTGCCAGCATACCATACGGGACCCGGACAGATACGCAGTATTTT. This encodes CASIPYGTRTDTQYF.

This clone was observed once. The rearrangement joins TRBV11-2 to TRBJ2-7, with TRBD2 matching 9 bases. Germline CDR1 is SGHAT and CDR2 is FQNNGV. The CDR3 sequence is 15 residues long. J was trimmed by 0 bases and V by 5 bases; bases with no gene match: 5. CDR3 loop: CASSSQRGASYEQYF. CDR3 nucleotides: TGTGCCAGCAGCAGCCAGCGGGGGGCCTCCTACGAGCAGTACTTC.

The chain recombines TRBV5-4 with TRBJ2-7, with TRBD2 matching over 12 bases. Germline V lookup: CDR1 SGHNT, CDR2 YYREEE (reference sequence). The CDR3 is made up of 15 amino acids. V gave up 0 bases and J gave up 4 bases; unmatched junction bases: 2. CDR3 coding DNA: TGTGCCAGCAGCTTGGCGGGGACTAGCGGGTACGAGCAGTACTTC. Translated: CASSLAGTSGYEQYF.

The chain employs TRBV11-2 and TRBJ2-3; no firm D call. The CDR3 covers 13 residues. V dropped 5 bases and J dropped 5 bases, with 11 bases sitting between them. CDR1 and CDR2 from the germline V gene are SGHAT and FQNNGV. The CDR3 DNA reads TGTGCCAGCAGCCGATACACGAAAGATACGCAGTATTTT. It translates to CASSRYTKDTQYF.

This clone was seen a single time. This chain uses TRBV5-4 with TRBJ2-7; D not certain. Germline assignment: CDR1 SGHNT and CDR2 YYREEE (reference sequence). With 0 bases removed from V and 4 bases from J, the gap between germline ends came to 14 bases. The CDR3 is 15 amino acids. The CDR3 nucleotides are TGTGCCAGCAGCTTGGTCCGGAGTTCCGGTTACGAGCAGTACTTC. Protein product: CASSLVRSSGYEQYF.

The sample holds a few counts of this clone. The J gene is TRBJ1-5, the V gene TRBV7-2; D not certain. Looked up from germline, CDR1 is SGHTA and CDR2 is FQGNSA. The CDR3 sequence is 18 residues long. Trimming took 2 bases from V and 1 from J, leaving 18 bases between them. DNA for the CDR3: TGTGCCAGCAGCTTATATGGCGAAGGTCTTTTAAGCAATCAGCCCCAGCATTTT. It translates to CASSLYGEGLLSNQPQHF.

This chain joins TRBV28 and TRBJ1-1; TRBD1 might be the D (6 bases). V dropped 2 bases and J dropped 2 bases, with 12 bases sitting between them. The CDR3 is 15 amino acids. In germline, CDR1 is MDHEN, CDR2 SYDVKM. CDR3 nucleotides: TGTGCCAGCAGTTTACAACAGGGAAAAAACACTGAAGCTTTCTTT. Translation: CASSLQQGKNTEAFF.

The rearrangement joins TRBV19 to TRBJ1-2, with D possibly TRBD1 on 5 matching bases. The CDR3 is 13 residues long. Trimming stripped 0 bases from V and 8 bases from J, with 10 bases between. Per germline, CDR1 LNHDA and CDR2 SQIVND (reference sequence). The CDR3 sequence: CASSIDRGNGYTF. Here the CDR3 DNA reads TGTGCCAGTAGTATAGATCGGGGGAACGGCTACACCTTC. Using reference TRBV19 and TRBJ1-2 for the parts outside the CDR3, the full variable domain is DGGITQSPKYLFRKEGQNVTLSCEQNLNHDAMYWYRQDPGQGLRLIYYSQIVNDFQKGDIAEGYSVSREKKESFPLTVTSAQKNPTAFYLCASSIDRGNGYTFGSGTRLTVV.

V gene TRBV4-1 combines with J gene TRBJ2-2, with 9 bases lining up with TRBD2. Germline V gene sequence: CDR1 MGHRA, CDR2 YSYEKL. The CDR3 loop spans 18 amino acids. With 5 bases clipped from V and 4 bases from J, the junction kept 14 bases outside the gene matches. The DNA of the CDR3 is TGCGCCAGCAGCAATTGGGGACTAGCATCGGGCGGCACCGGGGAGCTGTTTTTT. Residues: CASSNWGLASGGTGELFF.

This clone was seen a few times. The DNA for the CDR3 is TGTGCCTGGAGTCACGATGACAGGGGTGGGACTGAAGCTTTCTTT. This encodes CAWSHDDRGGTEAFF. The chain carries TRBV30 and TRBJ1-1; 8 bases map to TRBD1. With V trimmed by 2 bases and J by 5 bases, 10 bases remained unmatched. Germline CDR1 is GTSNPN and CDR2 is SVGIG (reference sequence). This CDR3 spans 15 amino acids.

The V call is TRBV30, the J call TRBJ2-7, with 9 bases fitting TRBD2. CDR3 length: 15 amino acids. CDR1 and CDR2 (germline): GTSNPN, SVGIG (reference sequence). The junction had 11 bases not matched to a gene; V was cut back by 2 bases and J by 6 bases. Here the CDR3 DNA reads TGTGCCTGGAGTAAGCAGGTAGCGGGAGTCAGCGAGCAGTACTTC. This codes for CAWSKQVAGVSEQYF.

The chain uses TRBV15 and TRBJ2-5, with a weak D call TRBD2 (5 bases). The CDR3 runs 14 residues. The V end was cut by 5 bases, the J end by 7 bases, with 17 bases between. Germline assignment: CDR1 LNHNV and CDR2 YYDKDF (reference sequence). Here the CDR3 reads CATSGSRASGTQYF. The CDR3 region has the DNA TGTGCCACCAGCGGGAGCCGGGCCTCCGGGACCCAGTACTTC.

This clone was picked up a small number of times. CDR3 in amino acids: CAISLQLAGSTDTQYF. CDR3 in DNA: TGTGCCATCAGTCTTCAACTAGCAGGTAGCACAGATACGCAGTATTTT. The chain uses TRBV10-3 and TRBJ2-3; D might be TRBD2 (6 bases). The CDR3 consists of 16 residues. Trimming took off 5 bases at V and 0 bases at J, with 15 bases between the two ends. The V gene's germline CDR1 is ENHRY and CDR2 SYGVKD.

The genes are TRBV6-5 and TRBJ2-1; 10 nucleotides align to TRBD2. Germline V gene sequence: CDR1 MNHEY, CDR2 SVGAGI. The CDR3 spans 16 residues. Germline trimming cut 0 bases from V and 4 bases from J; bases unmatched to any gene: 3. The CDR3 spells CASSYSRTSGYNEQFF. The CDR3 DNA follows: TGTGCCAGCAGTTACTCCCGGACTAGCGGATACAATGAGCAGTTCTTC.